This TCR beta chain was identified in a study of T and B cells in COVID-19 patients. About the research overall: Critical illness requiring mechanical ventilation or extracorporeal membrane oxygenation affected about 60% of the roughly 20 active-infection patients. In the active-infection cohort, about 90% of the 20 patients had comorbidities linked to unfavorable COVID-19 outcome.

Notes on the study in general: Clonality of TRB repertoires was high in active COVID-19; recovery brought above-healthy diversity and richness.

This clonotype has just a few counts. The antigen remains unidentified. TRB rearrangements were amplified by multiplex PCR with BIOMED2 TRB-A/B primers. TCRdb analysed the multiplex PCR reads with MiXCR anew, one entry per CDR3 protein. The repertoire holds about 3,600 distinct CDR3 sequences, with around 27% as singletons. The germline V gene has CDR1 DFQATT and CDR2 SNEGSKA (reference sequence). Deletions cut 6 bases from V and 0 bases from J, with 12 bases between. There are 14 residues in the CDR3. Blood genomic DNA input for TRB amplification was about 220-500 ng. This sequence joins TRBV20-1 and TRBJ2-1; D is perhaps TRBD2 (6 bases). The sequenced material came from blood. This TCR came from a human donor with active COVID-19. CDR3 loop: CSANSGYSYNEQFF. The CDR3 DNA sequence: TGCAGTGCCAATAGCGGATACTCCTACAATGAGCAGTTCTTC.